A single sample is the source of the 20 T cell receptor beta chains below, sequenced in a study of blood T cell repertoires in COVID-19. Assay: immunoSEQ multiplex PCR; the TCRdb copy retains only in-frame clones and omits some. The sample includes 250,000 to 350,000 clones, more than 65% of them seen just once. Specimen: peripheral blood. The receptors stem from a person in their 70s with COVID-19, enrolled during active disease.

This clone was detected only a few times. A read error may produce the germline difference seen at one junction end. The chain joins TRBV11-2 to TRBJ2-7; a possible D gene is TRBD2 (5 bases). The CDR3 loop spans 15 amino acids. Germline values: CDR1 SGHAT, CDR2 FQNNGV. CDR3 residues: CASSPRRAGSHEQYF. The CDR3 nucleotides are TGTGCCAGCAGCCCGCGTAGGGCGGGCTCCCACGAGCAGTACTTC.

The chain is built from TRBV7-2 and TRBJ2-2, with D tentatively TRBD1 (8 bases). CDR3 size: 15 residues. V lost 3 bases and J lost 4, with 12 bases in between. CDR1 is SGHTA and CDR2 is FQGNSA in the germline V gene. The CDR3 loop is CASSLYRGGTGELFF. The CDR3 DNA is TGTGCCAGCAGCTTGTACAGGGGGGGCACCGGGGAGCTGTTTTTT.

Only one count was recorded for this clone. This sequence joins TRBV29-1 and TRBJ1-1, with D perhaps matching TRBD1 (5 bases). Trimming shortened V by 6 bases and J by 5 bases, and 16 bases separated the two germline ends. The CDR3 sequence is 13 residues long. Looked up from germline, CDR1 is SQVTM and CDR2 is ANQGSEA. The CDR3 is CSVAKSKGTEAFF. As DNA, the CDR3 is TGCAGCGTCGCCAAATCCAAGGGGACTGAAGCTTTCTTT.

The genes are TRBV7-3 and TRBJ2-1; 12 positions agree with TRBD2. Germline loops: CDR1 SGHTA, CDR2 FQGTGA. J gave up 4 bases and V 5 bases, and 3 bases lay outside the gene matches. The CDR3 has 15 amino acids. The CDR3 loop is CASSHGTSGYNEQFF. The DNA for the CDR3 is TGTGCCAGCAGCCATGGGACTAGCGGGTACAATGAGCAGTTCTTC. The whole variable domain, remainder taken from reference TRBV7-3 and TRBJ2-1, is GAGVSQTPSNKVTEKGKYVELRCDPISGHTALYWYRQSLGQGPEFLIYFQGTGAADDSGLPNDRFFAVRPEGSVSTLKIQRTERGDSAVYLCASSHGTSGYNEQFFGPGTRLTVL.

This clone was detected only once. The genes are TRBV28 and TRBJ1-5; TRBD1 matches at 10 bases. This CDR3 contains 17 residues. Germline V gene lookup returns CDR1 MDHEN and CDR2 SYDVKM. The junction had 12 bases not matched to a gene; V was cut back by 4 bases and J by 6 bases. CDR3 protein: CASSSGTGVFAAQPQHF. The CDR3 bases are TGTGCCAGCAGTTCCGGGACAGGGGTCTTCGCGGCTCAGCCCCAGCATTTT.

The CDR3 loop reads CASSPRGLTEAFF. Written as DNA, the CDR3 is TGTGCCAGCAGCCCCAGGGGGCTCACTGAAGCTTTCTTT. The gene calls are TRBV12-3 or TRBV12-4 and TRBJ1-1, with 8 positions matching TRBD1. The V and J ends lost 6 bases and 4 bases, in that order; junction bases with no gene match: 4. The CDR3 covers 13 residues.

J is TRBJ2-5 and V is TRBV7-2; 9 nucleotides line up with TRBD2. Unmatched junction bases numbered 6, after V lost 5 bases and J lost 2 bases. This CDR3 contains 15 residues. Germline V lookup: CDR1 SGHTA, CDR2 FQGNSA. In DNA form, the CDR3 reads TGTGCCAGCAGCGTGACTAGCGGACTACAAGAGACCCAGTACTTC. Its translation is CASSVTSGLQETQYF.

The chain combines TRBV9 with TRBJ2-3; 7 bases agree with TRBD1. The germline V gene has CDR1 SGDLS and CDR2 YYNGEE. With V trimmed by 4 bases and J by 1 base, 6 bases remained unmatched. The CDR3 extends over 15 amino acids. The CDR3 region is CASSPRGSGTDTQYF. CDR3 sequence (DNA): TGTGCCAGCAGCCCCAGGGGGTCGGGCACAGATACGCAGTATTTT. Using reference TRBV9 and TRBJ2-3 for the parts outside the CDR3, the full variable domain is DSGVTQTPKHLITATGQRVTLRCSPRSGDLSVYWYQQSLDQGLQFLIQYYNGEERAKGNILERFSAQQFPDLHSELNLSSLELGDSALYFCASSPRGSGTDTQYFGPGTRLTVL.

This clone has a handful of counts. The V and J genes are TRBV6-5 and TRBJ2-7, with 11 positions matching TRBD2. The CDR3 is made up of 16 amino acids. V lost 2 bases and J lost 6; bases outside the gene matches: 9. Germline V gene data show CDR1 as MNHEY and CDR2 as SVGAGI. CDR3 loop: CASSYRTRTSGSEQYF. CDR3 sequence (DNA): TGTGCCAGCAGTTACCGGACAAGGACTAGCGGGTCCGAGCAGTACTTC.

The CDR3 bases are TGTGCCAGCAGCTTATCGGGGGGGGCCGATGGCTACACCTTC. This encodes CASSLSGGADGYTF. This chain links TRBV7-9 with TRBJ1-2; weak D call: TRBD1 (6 bases). This CDR3 has 14 residues. Trimming cost V 2 bases and J 6 bases, with 13 bases left between them. Germline CDR1 SEHNR, CDR2 FQNEAQ (reference sequence).

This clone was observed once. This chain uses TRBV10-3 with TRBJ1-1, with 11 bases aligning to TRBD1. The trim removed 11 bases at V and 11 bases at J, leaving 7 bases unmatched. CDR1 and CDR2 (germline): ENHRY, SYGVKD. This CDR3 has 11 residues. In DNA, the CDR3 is TGTGCCGGGGGACAGGGGGTTGAGGCTTTCTTT. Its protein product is CAGGQGVEAFF.

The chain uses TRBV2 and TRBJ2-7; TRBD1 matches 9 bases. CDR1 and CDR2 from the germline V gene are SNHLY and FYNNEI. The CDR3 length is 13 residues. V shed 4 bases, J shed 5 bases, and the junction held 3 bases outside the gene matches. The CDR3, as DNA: TGTGCCAGCAGTGGGACAGGGGTGAACGAGCAGTACTTC. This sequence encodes CASSGTGVNEQYF.

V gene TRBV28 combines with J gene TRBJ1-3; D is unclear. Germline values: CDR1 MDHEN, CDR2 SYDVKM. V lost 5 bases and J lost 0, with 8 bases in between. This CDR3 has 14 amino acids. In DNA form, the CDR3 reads TGTGCCAGCAGTCCCCCCCGCTCTGGAAACACCATATATTTT. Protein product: CASSPPRSGNTIYF.

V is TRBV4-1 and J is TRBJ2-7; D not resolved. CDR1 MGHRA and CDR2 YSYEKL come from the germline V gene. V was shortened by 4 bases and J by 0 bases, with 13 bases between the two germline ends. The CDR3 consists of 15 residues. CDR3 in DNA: TGCGCCAGCAGCCCGGGTCCCATGAGCTCCTACGAGCAGTACTTC. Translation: CASSPGPMSSYEQYF.

CDR3 amino acids: CASSPRPGTSGYEQYF. CDR3 sequence (DNA): TGTGCCAGCAGCCCCCGACCCGGGACTAGCGGGTACGAGCAGTACTTC. The rearrangement links TRBV7-8 to TRBJ2-7; 12 bases are shared with TRBD2. This CDR3 spans 16 amino acids. Germline CDR1 is SGHVS and CDR2 is FQNEAQ. The junction had 9 bases not matched to a gene; V was cut back by 5 bases and J by 4 bases.

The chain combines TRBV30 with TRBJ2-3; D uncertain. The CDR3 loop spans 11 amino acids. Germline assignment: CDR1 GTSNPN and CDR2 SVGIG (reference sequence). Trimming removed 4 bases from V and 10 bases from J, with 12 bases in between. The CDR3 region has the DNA TGTGCCTGGATCCGATCAGAATCGCAGTATTTT. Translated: CAWIRSESQYF.

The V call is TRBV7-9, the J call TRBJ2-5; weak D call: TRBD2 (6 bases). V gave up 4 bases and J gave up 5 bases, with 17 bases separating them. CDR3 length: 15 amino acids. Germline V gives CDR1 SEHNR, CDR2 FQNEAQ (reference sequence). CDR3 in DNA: TGTGCCAGCAGCTACCAACCGGGGGTGGGGGAGACCCAGTACTTC. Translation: CASSYQPGVGETQYF.

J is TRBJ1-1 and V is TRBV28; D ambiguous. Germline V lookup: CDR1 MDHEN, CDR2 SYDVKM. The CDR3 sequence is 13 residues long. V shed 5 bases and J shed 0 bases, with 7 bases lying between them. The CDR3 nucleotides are TGTGCCAGCAGTCCGAGTATGAACACTGAAGCTTTCTTT. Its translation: CASSPSMNTEAFF.

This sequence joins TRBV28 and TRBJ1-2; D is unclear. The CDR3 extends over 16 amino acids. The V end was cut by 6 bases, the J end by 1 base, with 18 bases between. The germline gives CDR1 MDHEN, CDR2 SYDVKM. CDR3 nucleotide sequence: TGTGCCAGCAGCTCTAGTTCTATTGGAAATAACTATGGCTACACCTTC. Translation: CASSSSSIGNNYGYTF.

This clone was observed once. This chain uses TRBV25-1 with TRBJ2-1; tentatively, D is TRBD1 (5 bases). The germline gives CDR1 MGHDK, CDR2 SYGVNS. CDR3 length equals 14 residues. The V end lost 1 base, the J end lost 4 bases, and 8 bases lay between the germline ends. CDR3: CASSESGLYNEQFF. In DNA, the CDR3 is TGTGCCAGCAGTGAATCAGGGTTATACAATGAGCAGTTCTTC.